This T cell receptor beta chain was obtained from a study of cytomegalovirus exposure and HLA in healthy donors. Overall study findings and caveats: In a later analysis, several top co-occurrence clusters appeared linked to parvovirus B19, influenza, CMV and Epstein-Barr virus. Association of a missense DCLRE1C variant with TCR beta V- and J-gene trimming was reported in a later analysis. There were some 150 TCR beta chains listed as cytomegalovirus-associated.

In germline, CDR1 is LGHNA, CDR2 YNFKEQ. The CDR3 consists of 16 residues. This clone was recorded a few times. What it binds is unknown. Its ends do not fully match the called genes, so a read error is possible. PCR used 60 Vbeta primers and 13 Jbeta primers. Only in-frame clones appear in the TCRdb table, and some are missing; sequencing was by immunoSEQ multiplex PCR. This table has about 130,000 clones, approximately 68% appearing once. Sequenced input: PBMCs. This clonotype was obtained from a man younger than 45 in good health and CMV-seropositive. This sequence joins TRBV4-2 and TRBJ1-5; D is undetermined. The CDR3 sequence: CASSQAGADYNQPQHF. The CDR3 DNA follows: TGTGCCAGCAGTCAAGCGGGAGCAGACTACAATCAGCCCCAGCATTTT.